The TCR beta chain described here comes from a study of blood T cells in healthy people across ages (dated by TCRdb to between 2014 and 2017). As for the study more broadly: In model experiments, template switching captured roughly one uniquely barcoded TCR beta cDNA molecule for every two T cells. To track age-related changes in TCR beta repertoire diversity, the study relied on deep sequencing normalized with unique cDNA molecular identifiers. Donors were grouped into four age groups: young (average 16 years), middle-aged (39), aged (around 66) and long-lived (just over 80). To avoid experimental bias, donors of different ages were distributed randomly across sequencing lanes. Using the same blood draw, the study looked at two additional independent replicas of 1 million unique cDNA reads for two donors, one aged 18 to 30 and the other aged 80 or older. Points the paper makes about the study in general: Estimates of total diversity based on one million sequenced T cells were considered lower bounds and underestimates. Conclusive comparison of naive and antigen-experienced compartments was prevented by the profiling of bulk unsorted PBMCs. Because the CMV infection status of the donors was unknown, age-related changes in expanded clonotypes may potentially have been confounded. As age increased, observed TCR beta diversity per million T cells dropped in a roughly linear way, and a significant reduction was already evident by age 40. Compared with the aged group, the long-lived group had more naive CD4+ T cells, fewer expanded clones and increased TCR diversity, a pattern suggesting age selection. A strong correlation was found between observed TCR beta diversity and the percentage of naive T cells measured by flow cytometry.

Receptor libraries were prepared by 5' RACE. TCRdb lists the instrument as Illumina HiSeq 2500. The second PCR ran for about 7 to 11 cycles and used a J-beta primer mix along with a sample-barcoded 5' primer. A unique molecular identifier was introduced onto each TCR beta cDNA molecule by a template-switch 5' adaptor carrying 12 random nucleotides. Each sample yielded at least 3 million CDR3-containing paired-end reads. The Mint cDNA synthesis kit, primed by a TRBC-specific oligonucleotide, was used to synthesize first-strand cDNA from all RNA. Following uracil-DNA glycosylase treatment, a first 18-cycle PCR with universal primers M1SS and BC2_uni_R was performed on all cDNA. Under the source paper's analysis protocol: For normalization, 1 million high-quality reads, each with a distinct molecular identifier, were randomly selected from each sample. Instead of being binned into consensus sequences, reads that shared molecular identifiers were thrown out. MiTCR, set to a Q25 quality threshold and the strictest error-elimination algorithm, was used for CDR3 identification, clonotype clustering and error correction. Lower-bound total TCR beta diversity was estimated with a nonparametric unseen species model using Euler transformation. TCRdb reran the public reads through fastp at Q25 and MiXCR, keeping productive beta chains. Here each entry gathers all rows of one CDR3 protein and keeps the most common genes and DNA. TCRdb's processing, not the study's, gives the V and J calls here. The sample yields about 600,000 distinct CDR3 sequences; more than 45% were counted once. Of the sample, 20% to 25% is held by the ten largest clones.

In this sample, this clonotype turned up many times. The antigen it binds to is not known. Base qualities were left out, and no much larger clone turns up one base away. Per the germline V gene, SGHTA is the CDR1 and FQGNSA is the CDR2. V sheds 7 bases and J sheds 4 bases, leaving 14 bases between their ends. Counted from cysteine to phenylalanine, this CDR3 has 13 amino acids. Only the CDR3 region is kept as DNA, spanning 39 bases read in frame from base 1. The donors were around 39 Caucasian individuals from Russia, aged 6 to 90 years, who were systemically healthy. Each donor gave about 11 milliliters of peripheral blood, drawn into EDTA-treated Vacutainer tubes. Ficoll-Paque density-gradient centrifugation was used to isolate PBMCs, with at least 6.5 million per sample. Trizol reagent was used to extract total RNA from the PBMCs, yielding at least 5.5 micrograms per sample. For every donor, an aliquot of PBMCs went through flow cytometry to measure the percentages of naive CD45RAhigh/CD27high T cells.

The V and J genes are TRBV7-2 and TRBJ2-7, with TRBD1 as a weak D call on 6 bases. Material: blood. The TCR sequence derives from a man aged 80 or over in good health. The DNA is TGTGCCAGCAAACAGGGAGTCGGGTACGAGCAGTACTTC. Its protein product is CASKQGVGYEQYF.